This T cell receptor (beta chain) was captured in a study of T cell responses to AZD1222 COVID-19 vaccine. Overall study results and limits: Researchers report vaccine-associated CD4 TCRs spanning spike, with dominance at 160-218 and 743-854.

Analyses pooled second doses at about 4 or about 12 weeks. Details on this clone: Its cognate antigen is unknown.

Repertoires were generated with immunoSEQ multiplex PCR, while TCRdb's copy carries only in-frame clones and drops some. This table has about 140,000 clones, approximately 92% appearing once. CDR1 and CDR2 (germline): SQVTM, ANQGSEA. Unmatched junction bases numbered 12, after V lost 6 bases and J lost 5 bases. CDR3 length equals 14 residues. The sequences come from peripheral blood, collected 28 days after the second AZD1222 dose. The chain carries TRBV29-1 and TRBJ1-1; 7 nucleotides match TRBD1. This TCR derives from an adult who received the AZD1222 COVID-19 vaccine. CDR3 in amino acids: CSVHTRGRGTEAFF. CDR3 nucleotides: TGCAGCGTACACACAAGGGGCAGGGGGACTGAAGCTTTCTTT. The full variable domain, completed using reference TRBV29-1 and TRBJ1-1, is SAVISQKPSRDICQRGTSLTIQCQVDSQVTMMFWYRQQPGQSLTLIATANQGSEATYESGFVIDKFPISRPNLTFSTLTVSNMSPEDSSIYLCSVHTRGRGTEAFFGQGTRLTVV.